The 30 T cell receptor beta chains given below trace back to one sample, sequenced in a study of cytomegalovirus exposure and HLA in healthy donors. 60 Vbeta and 13 Jbeta primers were used in PCR. Clones were read by immunoSEQ multiplex PCR, and TCRdb kept only the in-frame ones, dropping some. The sample yields 120,000 or so clones, less than 80% seen once. Sequences were obtained from PBMCs. The source is a man aged 30-40 years in good health and CMV-seronegative.

This clone was recorded only once. The V and J genes are TRBV7-9 and TRBJ2-4; D unresolved. The V gene's germline CDR1 is SEHNR and CDR2 FQNEAQ (reference sequence). The CDR3 is 16 amino acids. Trimming took off 4 bases at V and 0 bases at J, with 13 bases between the two ends. The CDR3 DNA sequence: TGTGCCAGCAGCTACTTAGTGGGCCTAGCCAAAAACATTCAGTACTTC. Amino acid sequence: CASSYLVGLAKNIQYF.

The V gene is TRBV5-1, the J gene TRBJ1-1, with D uncertain. The CDR3 covers 13 residues. Germline loops: CDR1 SGHRS, CDR2 YFSETQ. Trimming removed 3 bases from V and 4 bases from J, with 10 bases in between. The CDR3 sequence: CASSSDQATEAFF. DNA of the CDR3: TGCGCCAGCAGCTCTGACCAGGCCACTGAAGCTTTCTTT. The complete variable domain, with remaining parts taken from reference TRBV5-1 and TRBJ1-1, reads KAGVTQTPRYLIKTRGQQVTLSCSPISGHRSVSWYQQTPGQGLQFLFEYFSETQRNKGNFPGRFSGRQFSNSRSEMNVSTLELGDSALYLCASSSDQATEAFFGQGTRLTVV.

This rearrangement joins TRBV27 to TRBJ2-1, with TRBD2 as a possible D gene (6 bases). The V gene lost 3 bases and the J gene lost 7 bases, with 16 bases spanning the gap. The CDR3 runs to 15 residues. Per the germline V gene, CDR1 is MNHEY and CDR2 is SMNVEV (reference sequence). The CDR3 nucleotides are TGTGCCAGCAGTTTTGGAGTTGCAGGGAGGAATGAGCAGTTCTTC. Residues: CASSFGVAGRNEQFF.

CDR3 residues: CASRRQMNTEAFF. As DNA, the CDR3 is TGTGCCAGCAGACGACAGATGAACACTGAAGCTTTCTTT. The chain has TRBV5-4 and TRBJ1-1, with D perhaps TRBD1 (5 bases). The CDR3 spans 13 residues. The germline V and J ends were trimmed by 5 bases and 0 bases, with 8 bases remaining between them. Germline CDR1 SGHNT, CDR2 YYREEE (reference sequence). The full variable domain, its missing parts supplied by reference TRBV5-4 and TRBJ1-1, is ETGVTQSPTHLIKTRGQQVTLRCSSQSGHNTVSWYQQALGQGPQFIFQYYREEENGRGNFPPRFSGLQFPNYSSELNVNALELDDSALYLCASRRQMNTEAFFGQGTRLTVV.

The chain joins TRBV27 to TRBJ1-1, with TRBD1 matching 9 bases. The germline V gene has CDR1 MNHEY and CDR2 SMNVEV (reference sequence). V trimming: 1 base; J trimming: 5 bases; junction bases outside the gene matches: 5. The CDR3 loop spans 15 amino acids. CDR3 sequence: CASSLLHRGRTEAFF. In DNA, the CDR3 is TGTGCCAGCAGTTTATTACACAGGGGGCGTACTGAAGCTTTCTTT.

The rearrangement links TRBV4-3 to TRBJ1-4; a possible D gene is TRBD1 (6 bases). The CDR3 loop spans 15 amino acids. Germline CDR1 LGHNA, CDR2 YSLEER. V gave up 4 bases and J gave up 6 bases, with 15 bases separating them. The CDR3 sequence is CASSRREGGDEKLFF. For the CDR3, the DNA is TGCGCCAGCAGCCGCCGGGAAGGGGGGGATGAAAAACTGTTTTTT.

The chain employs TRBV7-6 and TRBJ1-2, with D possibly being TRBD1 (6 bases). CDR3 length: 15 amino acids. Germline V CDR1 and CDR2: SGHVS, FNYEAQ. Trimming stripped 5 bases from V and 7 bases from J, with 20 bases between. CDR3 protein: CASSPSEGRGGGYTF. As DNA, the CDR3 is TGTGCCAGCAGCCCTTCTGAGGGCAGGGGCGGTGGCTACACCTTC.

V usage is TRBV29-1 and J usage is TRBJ1-1; tentatively, D is TRBD1 (6 bases). CDR3 length equals 12 residues. Germline V gene lookup returns CDR1 SQVTM and CDR2 ANQGSEA. Between the trimmed V and J ends, which lost 6 bases and 0 bases, there was a span of 8 bases. The CDR3 protein is CSVQGMNTEAFF. The CDR3, as DNA: TGCAGCGTACAGGGTATGAACACTGAAGCTTTCTTT.

The chain employs TRBV4-1 and TRBJ1-5, with 10 bases matching TRBD1. CDR3 length: 16 amino acids. J gave up 3 bases and V 4 bases, and 6 bases lay outside the gene matches. Germline V lookup: CDR1 MGHRA, CDR2 YSYEKL. CDR3 region: CASSLAGQGFNQPQHF. The CDR3 nucleotides read TGCGCCAGCAGCCTCGCGGGACAGGGGTTCAATCAGCCCCAGCATTTT.

CDR3 sequence reads: CASTLYRANYGYTF. The CDR3 coding sequence is TGTGCCAGCACCCTATACAGGGCTAACTATGGCTACACCTTC. The chain has TRBV7-2 and TRBJ1-2; maybe TRBD1 (6 bases). The V end was cut by 7 bases, the J end by 0 bases, with 12 bases between. Germline CDR1 and CDR2: SGHTA and FQGNSA. The CDR3 runs 14 residues.

This chain links TRBV2 with TRBJ2-2; 10 bases map to TRBD2. The CDR3 consists of 17 residues. From germline, CDR1 is SNHLY and CDR2 FYNNEI. Trimming at V came to 0 bases and at J to 10 bases, leaving 11 bases not matched to a gene. The CDR3 nucleotides read TGTGCCAGCAGTGAAGCCCCCCCCAGCGGGGGGGCCATGGAGCTGTTTTTT. It yields the protein CASSEAPPSGGAMELFF.

The rearrangement links TRBV2 to TRBJ2-2, with a possible D match to TRBD2 (7 bases). The CDR3 loop spans 14 amino acids. Trimming removed 8 bases at V and 4 bases at J, with 14 bases between. Germline lookup yields CDR1 SNHLY and CDR2 FYNNEI. The CDR3 DNA follows: TGTGCCAGCGAGAGGGGGGGCAGCACCGGGGAGCTGTTTTTT. Amino acid sequence: CASERGGSTGELFF.

The J gene is TRBJ2-1, the V gene TRBV7-9; TRBD1 agrees at 8 bases. Germline CDR1 and CDR2: SEHNR and FQNEAQ (reference sequence). The CDR3 is made up of 16 amino acids. V lost 3 bases, J lost 6 bases, and 10 bases stayed unmatched. This CDR3 reads CASSFLVTGEGNEQFF. CDR3 sequence (DNA): TGTGCCAGCAGCTTTTTGGTGACAGGGGAAGGCAATGAGCAGTTCTTC.

This clone counts as medium-sized. This chain links TRBV5-1 with TRBJ2-7; 7 bases agree with TRBD2. CDR3 size: 15 residues. CDR1 SGHRS and CDR2 YFSETQ come from the germline V gene. The trim removed 2 bases at V and 3 bases at J, leaving 8 bases unmatched. CDR3 protein: CASSLESGVDYEQYF. CDR3 DNA sequence: TGCGCCAGCAGCTTAGAGAGCGGGGTTGACTACGAGCAGTACTTC.

The chain combines TRBV27 with TRBJ1-6; D gene unclear. The germline V gene encodes CDR1 MNHEY and CDR2 SMNVEV (reference sequence). CDR3 length: 15 amino acids. V dropped 2 bases and J dropped 9 bases, with 14 bases sitting between them. CDR3 in DNA: TGTGCCAGCAGTTTAGTGTTCGGGGTAACTTCACCCCTCCACTTT. Translating gives CASSLVFGVTSPLHF.

The gene calls are TRBV5-1 and TRBJ2-1; 8 nucleotides align to TRBD2. The CDR3 totals 15 residues. Germline assignment: CDR1 SGHRS and CDR2 YFSETQ. V lost 0 bases, J lost 8 bases, and 7 bases stayed unmatched. The CDR3 spells CASSLGFTSGHEQFF. CDR3 in DNA: TGCGCCAGCAGCTTGGGTTTCACTAGCGGTCATGAGCAGTTCTTC.

The chain uses TRBV5-5 and TRBJ1-1; TRBD1 might be the D (6 bases). V lost 4 bases and J 8 bases, leaving 15 bases between the germline ends. The germline CDR1 and CDR2 sequences are SGHKS and YYEKEE (reference sequence). The CDR3 has 13 residues. CDR3 amino acids: CASSLRPGTEAFF. The DNA of the CDR3 is TGTGCCAGCAGCCTTCGACCCGGGACAGAAGCTTTCTTT.

The chain joins TRBV5-5 to TRBJ1-4; D is unresolved. The length of the CDR3 is 18 residues. Per the germline V gene, CDR1 is SGHKS and CDR2 is YYEKEE (reference sequence). V lost 0 bases and J 0 bases, leaving 15 bases between the germline ends. The CDR3 bases are TGTGCCAGCAGCTTGGTTTTGCCAGAAGTTTCAACTAATGAAAAACTGTTTTTT. Protein: CASSLVLPEVSTNEKLFF.

The chain recombines TRBV7-2 with TRBJ2-5, with D perhaps matching TRBD1 (5 bases). The length of the CDR3 is 13 residues. V dropped 6 bases and J dropped 1 base, with 9 bases sitting between them. CDR1 is SGHTA and CDR2 is FQGNSA in the germline V gene. CDR3 amino acids: CASRHQGQETQYF. CDR3 bases: TGTGCCAGCAGACATCAGGGCCAAGAGACCCAGTACTTC.

This clone has only one observation. This chain connects TRBV5-5 to TRBJ1-5, with 11 bases matching TRBD1. The CDR3 extends over 16 amino acids. V dropped 2 bases and J dropped 6; count of bases not matched to a gene: 7. Germline V CDR1 and CDR2: SGHKS, YYEKEE (reference sequence). The CDR3 sequence is CASSFQDRGLGQPQHF. CDR3 coding DNA: TGTGCCAGCAGCTTTCAGGACAGGGGGCTCGGTCAGCCCCAGCATTTT.

The chain has TRBV6-5 and TRBJ2-7; possible D gene TRBD2, 5 bases. This CDR3 is built from 16 residues. V lost 0 bases and J 4 bases, leaving 16 bases between the germline ends. The germline V gene has CDR1 MNHEY and CDR2 SVGAGI. CDR3 sequence: CASSYSSGRKLYEQYF. The CDR3 bases are TGTGCCAGCAGTTACTCGAGCGGCAGGAAGCTGTACGAGCAGTACTTC.

This chain links TRBV10-2 with TRBJ1-2; no firm D call. This CDR3 is 14 amino acids long. With 1 base removed from V and 5 bases from J, the gap between germline ends came to 11 bases. In germline, CDR1 is WSHSY, CDR2 SAAADI. CDR3 DNA sequence: TGCGCCAGCAGTGAGTTGGGCAGGTCGTATGGCTACACCTTC. This gives the protein CASSELGRSYGYTF.

J is TRBJ1-6 and V is TRBV25-1, with 9 bases that match TRBD1. Per the germline V gene, CDR1 is MGHDK and CDR2 is SYGVNS. Trimming took 6 bases from V and 5 from J; bases not matched to a gene: 11. This CDR3 contains 17 residues. CDR3 amino acids: CASRTGTGSPHNSPLHF. DNA for the CDR3: TGTGCCAGCAGAACCGGGACAGGGAGTCCCCATAATTCACCCCTCCACTTT.

This clone was seen only a few times. V gene TRBV6-6 combines with J gene TRBJ2-3, with D possibly matching TRBD1 (6 bases). This CDR3 is 12 amino acids long. Trimming took 6 bases from V and 6 from J, leaving 10 bases between them. In germline, CDR1 is MNHNY, CDR2 SVGAGI (reference sequence). Written as DNA, the CDR3 is TGTGCCAGCAGCAGGGGACGGGATACGCAGTATTTT. Its translation is CASSRGRDTQYF.

The rearrangement links TRBV5-5 to TRBJ2-2; D perhaps matches TRBD1 (6 bases). Germline assignment: CDR1 SGHKS and CDR2 YYEKEE (reference sequence). Trimming pared 4 bases from V and 3 bases from J, leaving 16 bases between. CDR3 length equals 16 residues. The DNA of the CDR3 is TGTGCCAGCAGCACTCCCCAGGGGCGCGACACCGGGGAGCTGTTTTTT. Its translation is CASSTPQGRDTGELFF.

The chain links TRBV6-5 to TRBJ1-5; D gene ambiguous. The CDR3 spans 14 residues. The germline V gene has CDR1 MNHEY and CDR2 SVGAGI. Deletions cut 6 bases from V and 5 bases from J, with 14 bases between. CDR3 DNA sequence: TGTGCCAGCAGCCCTTGGACTGGGGATCAGCCCCAGCATTTT. It yields the protein CASSPWTGDQPQHF.

CDR3 bases: TGTGCCAGCAGCTTATCAGGGGCTATTGGCTACACCTTC. Translated: CASSLSGAIGYTF. This sequence joins TRBV7-2 and TRBJ1-2; a possible D gene is TRBD1 (6 bases). Germline V gives CDR1 SGHTA, CDR2 FQGNSA. V was cut by 2 bases and J by 7 bases, with 11 bases left in between. The CDR3 runs to 13 residues. The full variable domain, in which reference TRBV7-2 and TRBJ1-2 provide the parts outside the CDR3, is GAGVSQSPSNKVTEKGKDVELRCDPISGHTALYWYRQSLGQGLEFLIYFQGNSAPDKSGLPSDRFSAERTGGSVSTLTIQRTQQEDSAVYLCASSLSGAIGYTFGSGTRLTVV.

The CDR3 region is CASSITGWQEEAFF. The CDR3 DNA reads TGCGCCAGCAGCATAACGGGATGGCAGGAGGAAGCTTTCTTT. The chain combines TRBV5-1 with TRBJ1-1; D uncertain. Germline CDR1 reads SGHRS; CDR2 reads YFSETQ. Trimming took off 4 bases at V and 8 bases at J, with 18 bases between the two ends. This CDR3 is built from 14 residues. Filled out from reference TRBV5-1 and TRBJ1-1, the complete variable domain reads KAGVTQTPRYLIKTRGQQVTLSCSPISGHRSVSWYQQTPGQGLQFLFEYFSETQRNKGNFPGRFSGRQFSNSRSEMNVSTLELGDSALYLCASSITGWQEEAFFGQGTRLTVV.

Remarks on this clone: At one end, the junction sequence differs from germline, possibly due to a read error. The CDR3 region is CASSSTTGAANF. The CDR3 DNA follows: TGTGCCAGCAGCTCCACTACAGGGGCAGCCAACTTC. V and J are TRBV7-2 and TRBJ2-4; 7 bases agree with TRBD1. CDR1 is SGHTA, CDR2 FQGNSA, per germline. CDR3 size: 12 residues.

J is TRBJ2-7 and V is TRBV7-2; D is undetermined. The ends were cut back, 2 bases at V and 3 bases at J, with 5 bases in the middle. The germline gives CDR1 SGHTA, CDR2 FQGNSA. The CDR3 runs to 12 residues. CDR3 sequence (DNA): TGTGCCAGCAGCTTAAATAACTACGAGCAGTACTTC. Encoded protein: CASSLNNYEQYF.